The 18 T cell receptor beta chains listed next were all sequenced from one sample in a study of blood T cells in healthy people across ages. For the second PCR, which ran for 7 to 11 cycles, a sample-barcoded 5' primer and a J-beta primer mix were used. TCRdb re-called the 5' RACE reads through MiXCR, storing one row per CDR3 protein. The repertoire consists of 760,000 or so distinct CDR3 sequences, with 25% occurring once and the leading ten covering 9.4%. This sample was also put to use in a study of T cells of mothers and their children.

Input material: blood. Receptor source: a boy aged 10-17 years in good health.

V usage is TRBV6-2 or TRBV6-3 and J usage is TRBJ2-3; tentatively, D is TRBD1 or TRBD2 (5 bases each). Trimming took off 6 bases at V and 4 bases at J, with 17 bases between the two ends. Germline values: CDR1 MNHEY, CDR2 SVGEGT. The CDR3 is 15 amino acids. The CDR3 DNA reads as TGTGCCAGCAGGAAGCTAGAGGGGAACTCAGATACGCAGTATTTT. As protein: CASRKLEGNSDTQYF.

The rearrangement links TRBV29-1 to TRBJ1-2; D is unclear. The CDR3 runs 12 residues. The V gene's germline CDR1 is SQVTM and CDR2 ANQGSEA. The V end lost 4 bases, the J end lost 2 bases, and 8 bases lay between the germline ends. CDR3 DNA: TGCAGCGTTGGTCAGTTCAACTATGGCTACACCTTC. It specifies CSVGQFNYGYTF.

The chain is built from TRBV28 and TRBJ2-3; 11 nucleotides align to TRBD1. CDR3 length: 16 residues. CDR1 and CDR2 (germline): MDHEN, SYDVKM. Germline trimming cut 5 bases from V and 3 bases from J; bases unmatched to any gene: 7. CDR3 loop: CASSPHRDRGTDTQYF. Written as DNA, the CDR3 is TGTGCCAGCAGTCCCCACCGGGACAGGGGGACAGATACGCAGTATTTT.

The chain is built from TRBV5-5 and TRBJ2-2, with D tentatively TRBD2 (6 bases). The germline V gene has CDR1 SGHKS and CDR2 YYEKEE (reference sequence). Trimming shortened V by 3 bases and J by 3 bases, and 15 bases separated the two germline ends. The CDR3 has 16 amino acids. The CDR3 coding sequence is TGTGCCAGCAGCTCGGGACGAAGGAGGGACACCGGGGAGCTGTTTTTT. As protein: CASSSGRRRDTGELFF.

The chain joins TRBV7-3 to TRBJ2-3; TRBD1 aligns across 9 bases. The CDR3 runs 16 residues. Unmatched junction bases numbered 6, after V lost 3 bases and J lost 2 bases. CDR1 SGHTA and CDR2 FQGTGA come from the germline V gene. CDR3 coding DNA: TGTGCCAGCAGCTTTACGGGGACAGGGCCCACAGATACGCAGTATTTT. Translated: CASSFTGTGPTDTQYF. The full variable domain, its missing parts supplied by reference TRBV7-3 and TRBJ2-3, is GAGVSQTPSNKVTEKGKYVELRCDPISGHTALYWYRQSLGQGPEFLIYFQGTGAADDSGLPNDRFFAVRPEGSVSTLKIQRTERGDSAVYLCASSFTGTGPTDTQYFGPGTRLTVL.

The sample holds a few counts of this clonotype. This chain uses TRBV4-2 with TRBJ2-1; D is possibly TRBD1 or TRBD2 (5 bases each). The J call is doubtful: the DNA matches TRBJ2-7 better. CDR1 and CDR2 from the germline V gene are LGHNA and YNFKEQ. This CDR3 is 15 amino acids long. CDR3 amino acids: CASSQLRGPNYEQYF. CDR3 in DNA: TGTGCCAGCAGCCAGCTCCGGGGCCCCAACTACGAGCAGTACTTC.

The rearrangement joins TRBV18 to TRBJ2-2, with 11 bases aligning to TRBD2. Germline lookup yields CDR1 KGHSH and CDR2 LQKENI. V shed 3 bases, J shed 1 base, and the junction held 7 bases outside the gene matches. This CDR3 is 18 amino acids long. CDR3 nucleotides: TGTGCCAGCTCACCCAGAACTAGCGGGGGACAGAACACCGGGGAGCTGTTTTTT. It is translated as CASSPRTSGGQNTGELFF.

This clonotype has a handful of counts. The V gene is TRBV5-1, the J gene TRBJ2-5; D remains ambiguous. The V end was cut by 4 bases, the J end by 8 bases, with 12 bases between. This CDR3 contains 12 residues. Germline loops: CDR1 SGHRS, CDR2 YFSETQ. CDR3 loop: CASSTDQVTQYF. DNA for the CDR3: TGCGCCAGCAGCACTGACCAGGTCACCCAGTACTTC.

This clonotype was recorded a few times. The rearrangement uses TRBV20-1 and TRBJ1-5, with 8 bases identical to TRBD1. V was clipped by 1 base and J by 0 bases; unmatched bases: 11. The germline V gene has CDR1 DFQATT and CDR2 SNEGSKA (reference sequence). The CDR3 covers 18 residues. The CDR3 bases are TGCAGTGCTAGAGTTGAGGACAGGGACTCTTATAGCAATCAGCCCCAGCATTTT. Its protein is CSARVEDRDSYSNQPQHF.

J is TRBJ1-3 and V is TRBV13, with D maybe TRBD1 (5 bases). Trimming shortened V by 5 bases and J by 4 bases, and 18 bases separated the two germline ends. The CDR3 is made up of 16 amino acids. CDR1 and CDR2 (germline): PRHDT, FYEKMQ (reference sequence). CDR3 in DNA: TGTGCCAGCAGCGTAGCACAGGATTCTATGGGAAACACCATATATTTT. It codes for CASSVAQDSMGNTIYF.

This clonotype appeared a few times. The CDR3 DNA is TGTGCCAGCAGTACAAACGAGGGGGCAGACTACGAGCAGTACTTC. This sequence encodes CASSTNEGADYEQYF. V and J are TRBV11-2 and TRBJ2-7, with 7 bases identical to TRBD1. Trimming cost V 6 bases and J 3 bases; bases outside gene matches: 11. The CDR3 length is 15 residues. The germline CDR1 and CDR2 sequences are SGHAT and FQNNGV.

The genes are TRBV2 and TRBJ2-5; tentatively, D is TRBD2 (6 bases). The DNA matches TRBJ2-7 better at its end, which makes the J call doubtful. Germline CDR1 reads SNHLY; CDR2 reads FYNNEI. CDR3 length: 12 residues. The CDR3 DNA reads as TGTGCCAGCGGAGGGGAGACCTACGAGCAGTACTTC. It codes for CASGGETYEQYF.

The chain combines TRBV28 with TRBJ2-5; D not resolved. The J call may be wrong; the DNA end is better matched by TRBJ2-7. CDR3 length: 14 amino acids. From germline, CDR1 is MDHEN and CDR2 SYDVKM. CDR3 loop: CASSLSGTDYEQYF. The CDR3, as DNA: TGTGCCAGCAGTTTATCAGGAACCGACTACGAGCAGTACTTC.

The chain carries TRBV12-3 or TRBV12-4 and TRBJ2-7; D ambiguous. CDR3 length equals 15 residues. V was clipped by 3 bases and J by 0 bases, with 12 bases between them. The CDR3 sequence is CASSFPSALSYEQYF. The CDR3, as DNA: TGTGCCAGCAGTTTCCCCAGCGCCCTCTCCTACGAGCAGTACTTC.

This clonotype appeared a few times. J is TRBJ2-5 and V is TRBV13; D gene ambiguous. This CDR3 spans 15 amino acids. V was pared by 2 bases and J by 5 bases, with 15 bases between. CDR1 PRHDT and CDR2 FYEKMQ come from the germline V gene (reference sequence). The CDR3: CASSLRTEGWETQYF. The CDR3 DNA follows: TGTGCCAGCAGCTTAAGGACCGAAGGTTGGGAGACCCAGTACTTC.

The chain recombines TRBV20-1 with TRBJ2-5; D perhaps matches TRBD2 (6 bases). The V and J ends lost 6 bases and 3 bases respectively, with 17 bases between them. The germline V gene encodes CDR1 DFQATT and CDR2 SNEGSKA (reference sequence). The CDR3 runs to 14 residues. As DNA, the CDR3 is TGCAGTGCCATCGGGAGCTCTCGAGAAGAGACCCAGTACTTC. It translates to CSAIGSSREETQYF.

This clonotype was observed a few times. V and J are TRBV29-1 and TRBJ2-6; D gene unclear. There are 13 residues in the CDR3. The V gene's germline CDR1 is SQVTM and CDR2 ANQGSEA. Trimming cost V 6 bases and J 0 bases, with 6 bases left between them. This chain's CDR3 is CSVRSSGANVLTF. Here the CDR3 DNA reads TGCAGCGTGCGGAGCTCTGGGGCCAACGTCCTGACTTTC.

The chain is built from TRBV12-3 or TRBV12-4 and TRBJ2-3; TRBD2 agrees at 8 bases. Germline trimming cut 4 bases from V and 0 bases from J; bases unmatched to any gene: 6. The CDR3 loop spans 16 amino acids. The CDR3 DNA reads TGTGCCAGCAGTTCGCATAGCGGGGAAAGCACAGATACGCAGTATTTT. This codes for CASSSHSGESTDTQYF.